The clone carrying this TCR beta chain turned up a few times. These data come from a study of blood T cell repertoires in COVID-19. Assay used: immunoSEQ multiplex PCR; TCRdb lists only in-frame clones, some missing. This sample has more than 85,000 clones, with approximately 82% found just once. Germline V lookup: CDR1 SGHTA, CDR2 FQGNSA. Between the trimmed V and J ends, which lost 1 base and 6 bases, there was a span of 18 bases. This CDR3 is 16 amino acids long. Sequenced sample: peripheral blood. The chain couples TRBV7-2 to TRBJ1-2; D call uncertain. This sequence originates from a man in his sixties with acute or convalescent COVID-19. The CDR3 loop is CASSLGSNLEKNGYTF. The DNA of the CDR3 is TGTGCCAGCAGCTTAGGTAGTAACTTGGAGAAAAATGGCTACACCTTC.